The 31 T cell receptor beta chains given below trace back to one sample, sequenced in a study of beta chain features in type 1 diabetes. Whole-study results and caveats: Type 1 diabetes patients had moderately but significantly shorter TCRB CDR3s in all four CD4+ subsets.

The antigens of these receptors remain unknown. Reverse transcription of all isolated RNA meant that expressed TCRB transcripts were sequenced. Sequenced by immunoSEQ multiplex PCR; TCRdb stores in-frame clones only, minus some. The table records about 660,000 clones, more than 12% of them present only once. The sequenced material came from naive CD4+ T cells from blood. All receptors derive from a man between 18 and 35 years old with type 1 diabetes.

This chain uses TRBV28 with TRBJ1-6; maybe TRBD1 (6 bases). The CDR3 covers 15 residues. The germline gives CDR1 MDHEN, CDR2 SYDVKM. Trimming left V 6 bases short and J 10 bases short, with 19 bases between. Here the CDR3 DNA reads TGTGCCAGCAGCCCCCTACAGGGATTAAGGTCACCCCTCCACTTT. Residues: CASSPLQGLRSPLHF.

The chain couples TRBV28 to TRBJ1-5, with 8 bases that match TRBD1. The germline CDR1 and CDR2 sequences are MDHEN and SYDVKM. The CDR3 spans 14 residues. Unmatched junction bases numbered 8, after V lost 7 bases and J lost 6 bases. For the CDR3, the DNA is TGTGCCAGCACCGGGGGACAGGACCTTCAGCCCCAGCATTTT. Residues: CASTGGQDLQPQHF.

The chain couples TRBV7-2 to TRBJ2-3; 8 bases agree with TRBD2. The CDR3 consists of 15 residues. Trimming took 2 bases from V and 3 from J; bases not matched to a gene: 4. The germline V gene encodes CDR1 SGHTA and CDR2 FQGNSA. The CDR3 bases are TGTGCCAGCAGCTTAAGGTCTAGCGGGACAGATACGCAGTATTTT. Translating gives CASSLRSSGTDTQYF.

This clone has only a few counts. This specimen includes other DNA sequences encoding the same CDR3. This chain joins TRBV20-1 and TRBJ2-1; D is undetermined. This CDR3 is built from 11 residues. The V and J ends lost 3 bases and 4 bases respectively, with 4 bases between them. From germline, CDR1 is DFQATT and CDR2 SNEGSKA (reference sequence). DNA of the CDR3: TGCAGTGCTAGTTTTTACAATGAGCAGTTCTTC. Translating gives CSASFYNEQFF.

The V call is TRBV30, the J call TRBJ1-1; D is perhaps TRBD1 (6 bases). Germline V gene lookup returns CDR1 GTSNPN and CDR2 SVGIG (reference sequence). This CDR3 has 14 amino acids. Trimming removed 2 bases at V and 7 bases at J, with 17 bases between. CDR3 nucleotide sequence: TGTGCCTGGAGTACCTCAGGGGTACGGATTGAAGCTTTCTTT. Protein product: CAWSTSGVRIEAFF.

A few counts support this clone. The rearrangement uses TRBV9 and TRBJ2-5; perhaps TRBD2 as D (5 bases). Germline CDR1 reads SGDLS; CDR2 reads YYNGEE. V gave up 6 bases and J gave up 7 bases, with 16 bases separating them. The CDR3 length is 13 residues. The CDR3 DNA sequence: TGTGCCAGCATGAGGGATCTACACGGGACCCAGTACTTC. Protein product: CASMRDLHGTQYF.

Concerning this clone itself: Other DNA sequences in the same sample also yield this CDR3. The chain uses TRBV7-2 and TRBJ1-6; D unclear. Trimming stripped 1 base from V and 10 bases from J, with 2 bases between. CDR3 length: 11 amino acids. Germline V CDR1 and CDR2: SGHTA, FQGNSA. The CDR3 nucleotides read TGTGCCAGCAGCTTAGACTCACCCCTCCACTTT. It encodes CASSLDSPLHF.

The chain combines TRBV29-1 with TRBJ2-3; tentative D call: TRBD2 (7 bases). Germline V gene data show CDR1 as SQVTM and CDR2 as ANQGSEA. The V and J ends lost 2 bases and 5 bases respectively, with 23 bases between them. The CDR3 spans 17 residues. The CDR3 DNA follows: TGCAGCGTTGAAAGGTTTGGCGGGGGCACTGAAGGAGATACGCAGTATTTT. The encoded protein is CSVERFGGGTEGDTQYF.

The rearrangement joins TRBV19 to TRBJ1-2, with TRBD1 matching 8 bases. Looked up from germline, CDR1 is LNHDA and CDR2 is SQIVND (reference sequence). After removal of 3 bases from V and 4 bases from J, the junction contained 4 bases not matched to a gene. This CDR3 contains 14 residues. The DNA of the CDR3 is TGTGCCAGTAGTATCCCCGGGACAGGCTATGGCTACACCTTC. This translates into CASSIPGTGYGYTF.

V gene TRBV7-7 combines with J gene TRBJ2-5; tentatively, D is TRBD1 or TRBD2 (6 bases each). CDR1 SSHAT and CDR2 FNYEAQ come from the germline V gene (reference sequence). This CDR3 is 13 amino acids long. The CDR3 nucleotides read TGTGCTAGCGCCCCCAGGGGAGGAGAGACCCAGTACTTC. As protein: CASAPRGGETQYF.

The table lists this clone with a few counts. The DNA of the CDR3 is TGTGCCAGTTCCCTAGGAAATTCACCCCTCCACTTT. Residues: CASSLGNSPLHF. This rearrangement joins TRBV6-6 to TRBJ1-6; D unclear. Trimming cost V 9 bases and J 7 bases, with 10 bases left between them. CDR1 MNHNY and CDR2 SVGAGI come from the germline V gene (reference sequence). The CDR3 covers 12 residues.

This clone was seen only a few times. This chain connects TRBV29-1 to TRBJ2-3; perhaps TRBD2 as D (6 bases). The CDR3 runs 14 residues. Germline loops: CDR1 SQVTM, CDR2 ANQGSEA. Trimming shortened V by 8 bases and J by 6 bases, and 21 bases separated the two germline ends. CDR3 amino acids: CSTYRDLVADTQYF. DNA for the CDR3: TGCAGCACTTACCGGGACTTAGTGGCGGATACGCAGTATTTT.

The gene calls are TRBV14 and TRBJ1-5; 8 bases agree with TRBD1. The CDR3 has 13 residues. Germline V gene lookup returns CDR1 SGHDN and CDR2 FVKESK. Germline trimming cut 8 bases from V and 4 bases from J; bases unmatched to any gene: 4. CDR3 sequence (DNA): TGTGCCAGCTCAGGGGGCCTAAATCAGCCCCAGCATTTT. This sequence encodes CASSGGLNQPQHF.

This clone was observed a few times. The chain has TRBV2 and TRBJ2-7; 14 nucleotides line up with TRBD2. The CDR3 runs to 16 residues. V lost 6 bases, J lost 4 bases, and 8 bases stayed unmatched. In germline, CDR1 is SNHLY, CDR2 FYNNEI. As DNA, the CDR3 is TGTGCCAGCAGGGCCGGACTAGCGGGGGGCGCATACGAGCAGTACTTC. Its protein product is CASRAGLAGGAYEQYF.

This clone occurred a few times. The chain uses TRBV7-9 and TRBJ2-1; TRBD2 is a possible D gene (5 bases). The germline V gene has CDR1 SEHNR and CDR2 FQNEAQ (reference sequence). This CDR3 has 13 residues. Between the trimmed V and J ends, which lost 1 base and 8 bases, there was a span of 9 bases. CDR3 bases: TGTGCCAGCAGCTTAGGACTATCCGATGAGCAGTTCTTC. This encodes CASSLGLSDEQFF.

The chain recombines TRBV7-6 with TRBJ2-3; TRBD2 aligns across 13 bases. The ends lost 5 bases at V and 2 bases at J; junction bases unmatched: 7. In germline, CDR1 is SGHVS, CDR2 FNYEAQ. The CDR3 has 17 amino acids. The CDR3: CASSPAGLAGITDTQYF. The CDR3 DNA sequence: TGTGCCAGCAGCCCCGCGGGACTAGCGGGGATCACAGATACGCAGTATTTT.

This sequence joins TRBV4-3 and TRBJ2-4; weak D call: TRBD2 (5 bases). The V gene lost 0 bases and the J gene lost 6 bases, with 18 bases spanning the gap. This CDR3 has 17 residues. Germline V gives CDR1 LGHNA, CDR2 YSLEER. Here the CDR3 reads CASSQDLASPGINIQYF. DNA for the CDR3: TGCGCCAGCAGCCAAGATTTGGCTAGCCCCGGCATAAACATTCAGTACTTC.

This clone was seen a handful of times. The genes are TRBV28 and TRBJ2-7, with 7 bases lining up with TRBD1. CDR3 length equals 18 residues. V trimming: 9 bases; J trimming: 2 bases; junction bases outside the gene matches: 22. Germline V gives CDR1 MDHEN, CDR2 SYDVKM. Here the CDR3 reads CASTSGTVIWGFPYEQYF. The CDR3 coding sequence is TGTGCCAGTACATCCGGGACAGTTATATGGGGATTCCCCTACGAGCAGTACTTC. The variable domain in full, with the rest retrieved from reference TRBV28 and TRBJ2-7, is DVKVTQSSRYLVKRTGEKVFLECVQDMDHENMFWYRQDPGLGLRLIYFSYDVKMKEKGDIPEGYSVSREKKERFSLILESASTNQTSMYLCASTSGTVIWGFPYEQYFGPGTRLTVT.

J is TRBJ1-1 and V is TRBV9; no clear D gene. Germline V gene sequence: CDR1 SGDLS, CDR2 YYNGEE. This CDR3 has 14 residues. Trimming left V 0 bases short and J 5 bases short, with 11 bases between. The CDR3: CASSVGARRTEAFF. CDR3 DNA sequence: TGTGCCAGCAGCGTAGGGGCACGGAGGACTGAAGCTTTCTTT.

The rearrangement joins TRBV28 to TRBJ1-6, with D perhaps matching TRBD1 (5 bases). V was trimmed by 9 bases and J by 0 bases, leaving 12 bases between them. Germline assignment: CDR1 MDHEN and CDR2 SYDVKM. This CDR3 is built from 15 residues. CDR3 DNA: TGTGCCAGTGGGGACCGGAGCTCCTATAATTCACCCCTCCACTTT. It translates to CASGDRSSYNSPLHF.

The CDR3 nucleotides read TGCAGCGTTCGGGCTCCTCTCACAGATACGCAGTATTTT. Its protein is CSVRAPLTDTQYF. The chain has TRBV29-1 and TRBJ2-3; D remains ambiguous. Trimming cost V 5 bases and J 2 bases, with 11 bases left between them. CDR1 and CDR2 from the germline V gene are SQVTM and ANQGSEA. The length of the CDR3 is 13 residues.

This clone showed up just a few times. The chain recombines TRBV7-8 with TRBJ1-2, with 7 nucleotides matching TRBD1. V was pared by 5 bases and J by 8 bases, with 8 bases of the junction left unmatched. This CDR3 contains 13 residues. CDR1 and CDR2 (germline): SGHVS, FQNEAQ. DNA for the CDR3: TGTGCCAGCAGCCTAAACGACAGGGTGGGCTACACCTTC. It is translated as CASSLNDRVGYTF. The whole variable domain, filled in from reference TRBV7-8 and TRBJ1-2, reads GAGVSQSPRYKVAKRGQDVALRCDPISGHVSLFWYQQALGQGPEFLTYFQNEAQLDKSGLPSDRFFAERPEGSVSTLKIQRTQQEDSAVYLCASSLNDRVGYTFGSGTRLTVV.

The table lists this clone with a few counts. The genes are TRBV5-1 and TRBJ2-7, with D unclear. Trimming removed 2 bases at V and 5 bases at J, with 11 bases between. Germline-derived CDR1 and CDR2 are SGHRS and YFSETQ. The CDR3 sequence is 13 residues long. The CDR3 protein is CASSFDTGNEQYF. In nucleotides, the CDR3 is TGCGCCAGCAGCTTTGACACGGGTAACGAGCAGTACTTC.

The chain combines TRBV15 with TRBJ2-7; D possibly uses TRBD1 or TRBD2 (5 bases each). The CDR3 contains 16 residues. Per germline, CDR1 LNHNV and CDR2 YYDKDF (reference sequence). Trimming left V 1 base short and J 3 bases short, with 16 bases between. The CDR3 protein is CATSRVWGQGRYEQYF. The CDR3 DNA sequence: TGTGCCACCAGCAGAGTTTGGGGTCAGGGACGCTACGAGCAGTACTTC.

This clone was seen a handful of times. The J gene is TRBJ1-1, the V gene TRBV30; D is undetermined. CDR1 GTSNPN and CDR2 SVGIG come from the germline V gene (reference sequence). V lost 5 bases and J lost 4, with 17 bases in between. This CDR3 is built from 14 residues. The CDR3 region is CAWLHGSFGTEAFF. The CDR3 DNA reads TGTGCCTGGCTCCACGGTAGCTTCGGCACTGAAGCTTTCTTT.

V usage is TRBV5-6 and J usage is TRBJ2-3; D is ambiguous. The CDR3 loop spans 13 amino acids. Trimming stripped 4 bases from V and 2 bases from J, with 8 bases between. Germline CDR1 is SGHDT and CDR2 is YYEEEE. The CDR3 bases are TGTGCCAGCAGCACGAGAACCACAGATACGCAGTATTTT. Its protein product is CASSTRTTDTQYF.

This clone appeared a few times. Other DNA sequences in this specimen translate into the identical CDR3. This chain uses TRBV5-1 with TRBJ2-7; the match to TRBD2 covers 8 bases. V lost 0 bases, J lost 2 bases, and 7 bases stayed unmatched. From germline, CDR1 is SGHRS and CDR2 YFSETQ. This CDR3 contains 16 residues. The CDR3 spells CASSLAASGLTYEQYF. The CDR3 nucleotides are TGCGCCAGCAGCTTGGCCGCTAGCGGGCTTACCTACGAGCAGTACTTC.

In this sample, this clone turned up a few times. This sequence joins TRBV29-1 and TRBJ2-6, with 10 positions matching TRBD1. J lost 2 bases, V lost 6 bases, and 4 bases had no gene match. This CDR3 comprises 15 residues. The germline CDR1 and CDR2 sequences are SQVTM and ANQGSEA. CDR3 residues: CSVGQGTPGANVLTF. For the CDR3, the DNA is TGCAGCGTGGGACAGGGGACTCCTGGGGCCAACGTCCTGACTTTC.

This chain's CDR3 is CASSSQGTLELFF. CDR3 coding DNA: TGTGCCAGCAGCTCACAGGGGACCTTGGAGCTGTTTTTT. The V call is TRBV11-1, the J call TRBJ2-2; 7 bases map to TRBD1. CDR1 and CDR2 (germline): SGHAT, FQDESV (reference sequence). The junction had 6 bases not matched to a gene; V was cut back by 4 bases and J by 10 bases. The CDR3 covers 13 residues.

This clone was counted ten times or more. This sequence joins TRBV13 and TRBJ2-6; D assignment may be TRBD1 or TRBD2 (5 bases each). Germline V lookup: CDR1 PRHDT, CDR2 FYEKMQ (reference sequence). V shed 3 bases and J shed 0 bases, with 21 bases lying between them. This CDR3 region has 20 residues. The CDR3 reads CASSFRTGLLGSSGANVLTF. The CDR3 DNA is TGTGCCAGCAGCTTCCGAACGGGGCTGCTAGGAAGCTCTGGGGCCAACGTCCTGACTTTC.

Only a few counts were recorded for this clone. The rearrangement joins TRBV5-4 to TRBJ2-2; perhaps TRBD1 as D (5 bases). V lost 4 bases and J 0 bases, leaving 13 bases between the germline ends. Germline V CDR1 and CDR2: SGHNT, YYREEE (reference sequence). The CDR3 is made up of 16 amino acids. The CDR3 is CASSTLDRSNTGELFF. The CDR3 DNA sequence: TGTGCCAGCAGCACCTTAGACAGATCGAACACCGGGGAGCTGTTTTTT.